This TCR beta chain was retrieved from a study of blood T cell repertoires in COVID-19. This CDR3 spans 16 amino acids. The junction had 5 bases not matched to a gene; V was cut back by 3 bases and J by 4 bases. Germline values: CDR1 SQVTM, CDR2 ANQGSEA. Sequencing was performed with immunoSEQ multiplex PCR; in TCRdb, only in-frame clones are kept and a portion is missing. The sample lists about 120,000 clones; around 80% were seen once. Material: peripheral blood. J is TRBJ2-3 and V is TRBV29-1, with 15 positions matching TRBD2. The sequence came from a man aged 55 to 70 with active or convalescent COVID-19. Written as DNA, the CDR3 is TGCAGCGTTGAGGGACTAGCGGGAGGTAAAGCAGATACGCAGTATTTT. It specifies CSVEGLAGGKADTQYF.